Each of the 18 T cell receptor beta chains below was sequenced from the same sample in a study of blood T cell repertoires in COVID-19. Using immunoSEQ multiplex PCR, the repertoire was profiled, and TCRdb retains in-frame clones only, with some absent. Of hundreds of thousands of clones listed, about 80% are singletons. The sample consisted of peripheral blood. These receptors all come from a woman older than 75 with acute or convalescent COVID-19.

The chain combines TRBV7-2 with TRBJ2-2; 13 bases line up with TRBD2. V was pared by 4 bases and J by 0 bases, with 8 bases of the junction left unmatched. Germline lookup yields CDR1 SGHTA and CDR2 FQGNSA. CDR3 length equals 19 residues. The CDR3 sequence is CASSSAGLAGPANTGELFF. CDR3 in DNA: TGTGCCAGCAGCTCAGCGGGACTAGCGGGGCCCGCGAACACCGGGGAGCTGTTTTTT.

The count of this clone is one. The gene calls are TRBV6-6 and TRBJ2-7; 12 nucleotides align to TRBD1. Unmatched junction bases numbered 7, after V lost 6 bases and J lost 4 bases. The CDR3 has 15 amino acids. Per the germline V gene, CDR1 is MNHNY and CDR2 is SVGAGI (reference sequence). CDR3 region: CASRAGTGGIYEQYF. CDR3 coding DNA: TGTGCCAGCAGGGCCGGGACAGGGGGCATTTACGAGCAGTACTTC.

For this clone: Distinct nucleotide sequences in the sample also encode this CDR3. J is TRBJ2-6 and V is TRBV3-1 (or the pseudogene TRBV3-2), with 7 nucleotides matching TRBD1. This CDR3 is built from 15 residues. The germline gives CDR1 LGHDT, CDR2 YNNKEL (reference sequence). V trimming: 3 bases; J trimming: 1 base; junction bases outside the gene matches: 0. The CDR3 sequence is CASSQTGSGANVLTF. In DNA, the CDR3 is TGTGCCAGCAGCCAGACAGGGTCTGGGGCCAACGTCCTGACTTTC.

This clone occurred a few times. The rearrangement links TRBV7-2 to TRBJ1-4, with D perhaps matching TRBD1 (5 bases). The germline V gene encodes CDR1 SGHTA and CDR2 FQGNSA. V dropped 8 bases and J dropped 2 bases, with 9 bases sitting between them. The CDR3 runs 13 residues. As DNA, the CDR3 is TGTGCCAGCCAGGGTTCGACTAATGAAAAACTGTTTTTT. Amino acids: CASQGSTNEKLFF. Full variable domain (outside the CDR3, taken from reference TRBV7-2 and TRBJ1-4): GAGVSQSPSNKVTEKGKDVELRCDPISGHTALYWYRQSLGQGLEFLIYFQGNSAPDKSGLPSDRFSAERTGGSVSTLTIQRTQQEDSAVYLCASQGSTNEKLFFGSGTQLSVL.

This chain joins TRBV5-1 and TRBJ2-2; 8 bases agree with TRBD2. V lost 5 bases to trimming and J lost 7 bases; unmatched junction nucleotides: 10. There are 15 residues in the CDR3. Germline CDR1 SGHRS, CDR2 YFSETQ. The CDR3 spells CASRLESGSFGELFF. The CDR3 DNA reads TGCGCCAGCAGACTGGAAAGCGGGAGCTTCGGGGAGCTGTTTTTT.

The rearrangement links TRBV19 to TRBJ2-3, with 13 bases lining up with TRBD2. Germline CDR1 reads LNHDA; CDR2 reads SQIVND (reference sequence). CDR3 length equals 15 residues. After removal of 3 bases from V and 6 bases from J, the junction contained 3 bases not matched to a gene. CDR3 coding DNA: TGTGCCAGTAGTATTGGGACTAGCGGGGTTGATACGCAGTATTTT. Amino acid sequence: CASSIGTSGVDTQYF.

J is TRBJ2-1 and V is TRBV4-3, with 8 nucleotides matching TRBD2. The CDR3 consists of 15 residues. Germline values: CDR1 LGHNA, CDR2 YSLEER. J gave up 3 bases and V 0 bases, and 1 base lay outside the gene matches. CDR3 nucleotides: TGCGCCAGCAGCCAAGAGGCGGGGGGCTACAATGAGCAGTTCTTC. Protein product: CASSQEAGGYNEQFF.

The chain uses TRBV6-1 and TRBJ2-4; 8 bases fit TRBD2. Per the germline V gene, CDR1 is MNHNS and CDR2 is SASEGT. J lost 1 base, V lost 2 bases, and 4 bases had no gene match. The CDR3 length is 16 residues. The CDR3 here is CASSESTGGAKNIQYF. CDR3 DNA: TGTGCCAGCAGTGAATCCACGGGGGGGGCCAAAAACATTCAGTACTTC.

This chain connects TRBV24-1 to TRBJ1-2, with D possibly matching TRBD1 (5 bases). The CDR3 spans 13 residues. Germline V gene data show CDR1 as KGHDR and CDR2 as SFDVKD. With 6 bases removed from V and 3 bases from J, the gap between germline ends came to 10 bases. As DNA, the CDR3 is TGTGCCACCAGTCGGGGGGACTACTATGGCTACACCTTC. This codes for CATSRGDYYGYTF.

This sequence joins TRBV5-1 and TRBJ2-3; 12 bases are a match to TRBD2. V lost 1 base to trimming and J lost 0 bases; unmatched junction nucleotides: 6. Germline-derived CDR1 and CDR2 are SGHRS and YFSETQ. The CDR3 loop spans 18 amino acids. CDR3 DNA sequence: TGCGCCAGCAGCTTGTGGACTAGCGGGGTCCTAAGCACAGATACGCAGTATTTT. This codes for CASSLWTSGVLSTDTQYF.

The V call is TRBV9, the J call TRBJ2-2; TRBD2 is a possible D gene (6 bases). The CDR3 is 15 amino acids. Germline values: CDR1 SGDLS, CDR2 YYNGEE. V lost 0 bases and J lost 6, with 12 bases in between. CDR3 bases: TGTGCCAGCAGCGTAGTATCAAGGGAGGCCGGGGAGCTGTTTTTT. Amino acid sequence: CASSVVSREAGELFF.

This chain uses TRBV6-5 with TRBJ2-7; tentative D call: TRBD2 (5 bases). Trimming removed 2 bases from V and 2 bases from J, with 10 bases in between. The CDR3 is made up of 14 amino acids. Germline V gives CDR1 MNHEY, CDR2 SVGAGI. The CDR3 bases are TGTGCCAGCAGTTACCTCGCGGGCCCCTACGAGCAGTACTTC. This encodes CASSYLAGPYEQYF.

This clone appeared many times. Other DNA sequences in this sample translate to the same CDR3. The chain's CDR3 is CASSQGLANTGELFF. As DNA, the CDR3 is TGCGCCAGCAGCCAAGGACTAGCGAACACCGGGGAGCTGTTTTTT. The genes are TRBV4-1 and TRBJ2-2, with D possibly matching TRBD2 (6 bases). The CDR3 runs to 15 residues. The V gene's germline CDR1 is MGHRA and CDR2 YSYEKL. V lost 1 base and J lost 0, with 6 bases in between.

The chain carries TRBV7-9 and TRBJ2-5; 8 positions match TRBD2. In germline, CDR1 is SEHNR, CDR2 FQNEAQ (reference sequence). The CDR3 sequence is 14 residues long. V gave up 8 bases and J gave up 3 bases; unmatched junction bases: 8. CDR3 region: CASSGLAGKETQYF. The CDR3 bases are TGTGCCAGCTCGGGGTTAGCGGGAAAAGAGACCCAGTACTTC.

This clone is a singleton in its sample. The chain couples TRBV10-3 to TRBJ2-1; D possibly corresponds to TRBD1 (6 bases). Germline V gene data show CDR1 as ENHRY and CDR2 as SYGVKD. The V and J ends lost 0 bases and 8 bases respectively, with 11 bases between them. The CDR3 covers 14 residues. CDR3 region: CAISESSQGYEQFF. The CDR3, as DNA: TGTGCCATCAGTGAGTCGTCACAGGGCTATGAGCAGTTCTTC.

The chain has TRBV3-1 (or the pseudogene TRBV3-2) and TRBJ2-7, with TRBD1 identical over 10 bases. Germline V gene data show CDR1 as LGHDT and CDR2 as YNNKEL (reference sequence). The CDR3 length is 16 residues. V dropped 1 base and J dropped 5; count of bases not matched to a gene: 8. The DNA of the CDR3 is TGTGCCAGCAGCCAAGCGGGACAGGGGTTTTCCCACGAGCAGTACTTC. This translates into CASSQAGQGFSHEQYF.

The chain links TRBV7-9 to TRBJ1-1; D remains ambiguous. This CDR3 contains 12 residues. Germline CDR1 is SEHNR and CDR2 is FQNEAQ (reference sequence). The V gene lost 4 bases and the J gene lost 1 base, with 4 bases spanning the gap. CDR3 bases: TGTGCCAGCAGCTCGTCGAACACTGAAGCTTTCTTT. Translated: CASSSSNTEAFF.

This clone was counted once. At one end the junction does not follow the germline gene, possibly because of a read error. The CDR3 DNA is TGCGCCAGCAGCTTGGAGTGGGGCTCCAACGAGCAGTACTTC. Its protein product is CASSLEWGSNEQYF. The chain links TRBV5-1 to TRBJ2-7, with D tentatively TRBD1 (5 bases). CDR3 length: 14 amino acids. Germline loops: CDR1 SGHRS, CDR2 YFSETQ.